These 32 T cell receptor beta chains came from one sample sequenced in a study of blood T cell repertoires in COVID-19. TCRdb's table, derived via immunoSEQ multiplex PCR, lists solely in-frame clones and lacks some. The profile covers some 200,000 clones, with about 90% appearing a single time and 2% to 2.5% taken by the ten largest. The sequenced sample was PBMCs or T cells enriched from blood (not recorded which). These receptors came from a young woman who had recovered from COVID-19.

The V call is TRBV25-1, the J call TRBJ2-7; D ambiguous. The germline CDR1 and CDR2 sequences are MGHDK and SYGVNS. This CDR3 region has 13 residues. The germline V and J ends were trimmed by 4 bases and 5 bases, with 12 bases remaining between them. The CDR3 DNA reads as TGTGCCAGCAGTGGAGGCGGCCTTGACGAGCAGTACTTC. Its protein is CASSGGGLDEQYF.

The rearrangement links TRBV18 to TRBJ1-1, with 9 bases aligning to TRBD1. The germline CDR1 and CDR2 sequences are KGHSH and LQKENI. V dropped 4 bases and J dropped 4; count of bases not matched to a gene: 7. The CDR3 contains 15 residues. This chain's CDR3 is CASSLTGTGSTEAFF. CDR3 DNA sequence: TGTGCCAGCTCACTTACCGGGACAGGGAGCACTGAAGCTTTCTTT. Based on the CDR3 plus reference TRBV18 and TRBJ1-1, the full variable domain is NAGVMQNPRHLVRRRGQEARLRCSPMKGHSHVYWYRQLPEEGLKFMVYLQKENIIDESGMPKERFSAEFPKEGPSILRIQQVVRGDSAAYFCASSLTGTGSTEAFFGQGTRLTVV.

The V gene is TRBV5-8, the J gene TRBJ2-5, with TRBD1 matching 10 bases. Germline values: CDR1 SGHTS, CDR2 YDEGEE. This CDR3 is built from 15 residues. The trim removed 3 bases at V and 5 bases at J, leaving 7 bases unmatched. CDR3 residues: CASSSGQGLSETQYF. DNA for the CDR3: TGTGCCAGCAGCTCGGGACAGGGGTTATCGGAGACCCAGTACTTC.

The CDR3 nucleotides read TGTGCCAGCAGCCAGACAGCGCCCTATGGCTACACCTTC. Its protein product is CASSQTAPYGYTF. The V call is TRBV5-6, the J call TRBJ1-2; possibly TRBD1 for D (5 bases). The CDR3 spans 13 residues. The V gene's germline CDR1 is SGHDT and CDR2 YYEEEE. Trimming left V 4 bases short and J 4 bases short, with 11 bases between.

The V and J genes are TRBV7-2 and TRBJ2-5; D possibly corresponds to TRBD2 (5 bases). Trimming took 4 bases from V and 4 from J, leaving 16 bases between them. Germline CDR1 is SGHTA and CDR2 is FQGNSA. CDR3 length: 15 amino acids. The CDR3 is CASSSGLPEVETQYF. CDR3 in DNA: TGTGCCAGCAGCTCCGGCCTCCCGGAGGTAGAGACCCAGTACTTC.

The chain is built from TRBV6-5 and TRBJ1-1, with D unclear. Trimming shortened V by 4 bases and J by 5 bases, and 14 bases separated the two germline ends. The CDR3 runs to 14 residues. From germline, CDR1 is MNHEY and CDR2 SVGAGI. Written as DNA, the CDR3 is TGTGCCAGCAGTTTTGAGGGATCGCGGACTGAAGCTTTCTTT. It codes for CASSFEGSRTEAFF.

The rearrangement links TRBV7-2 to TRBJ2-5; 7 nucleotides match TRBD2. The CDR3 consists of 14 residues. In germline, CDR1 is SGHTA, CDR2 FQGNSA. V lost 4 bases and J lost 3; bases outside the gene matches: 5. The CDR3 is CASSSRTREETQYF. The CDR3 DNA follows: TGTGCCAGCAGCTCACGGACTAGAGAAGAGACCCAGTACTTC.

The CDR3 protein is CASSQNRDYEQYF. Written as DNA, the CDR3 is TGTGCCAGCAGCCAAAACAGGGACTACGAGCAGTACTTC. The chain carries TRBV3-1 (or the pseudogene TRBV3-2) and TRBJ2-7; weak D call: TRBD1 (6 bases). The germline gives CDR1 LGHDT, CDR2 YNNKEL (reference sequence). The CDR3 is made up of 13 amino acids. The germline V and J ends were trimmed by 2 bases and 3 bases, with 8 bases remaining between them.

V gene TRBV19 combines with J gene TRBJ1-3, with TRBD1 matching over 8 bases. The CDR3 extends over 15 amino acids. Germline V gene lookup returns CDR1 LNHDA and CDR2 SQIVND (reference sequence). The V gene end was trimmed by 3 bases and the J gene end by 2 bases; junction bases not matched to a gene: 3. The DNA for the CDR3 is TGTGCCAGTAGTATTGGCAGGGGGCCTGGAAACACCATATATTTT. It yields the protein CASSIGRGPGNTIYF. The full variable domain, its missing parts supplied by reference TRBV19 and TRBJ1-3, is DGGITQSPKYLFRKEGQNVTLSCEQNLNHDAMYWYRQDPGQGLRLIYYSQIVNDFQKGDIAEGYSVSREKKESFPLTVTSAQKNPTAFYLCASSIGRGPGNTIYFGEGSWLTVV.

There are a few counts of this clone. The rearrangement links TRBV9 to TRBJ1-1; D gene ambiguous. V gave up 3 bases and J gave up 0 bases, with 12 bases separating them. Germline V gene sequence: CDR1 SGDLS, CDR2 YYNGEE. The CDR3 is made up of 15 amino acids. CDR3 bases: TGTGCCAGCAGCGAGAGAGGGAATCTGAACACTGAAGCTTTCTTT. It specifies CASSERGNLNTEAFF.

The chain couples TRBV2 to TRBJ1-1, with D perhaps TRBD1 (5 bases). Germline V gives CDR1 SNHLY, CDR2 FYNNEI. The CDR3 sequence is 14 residues long. V gave up 8 bases and J gave up 4 bases, with 17 bases separating them. The CDR3 bases are TGTGCCAGCCAGGGCTACCGGGGGACCACTGAAGCTTTCTTT. Its protein is CASQGYRGTTEAFF.

V gene TRBV7-8 combines with J gene TRBJ1-2; 9 bases match TRBD1. This CDR3 has 16 amino acids. Looked up from germline, CDR1 is SGHVS and CDR2 is FQNEAQ. Trimming cost V 4 bases and J 1 base; bases outside gene matches: 7. This CDR3 reads CASSSTGTGINYGYTF. CDR3 sequence (DNA): TGTGCCAGCAGCTCGACCGGGACAGGGATTAACTATGGCTACACCTTC. The complete variable domain, with remaining parts taken from reference TRBV7-8 and TRBJ1-2, reads GAGVSQSPRYKVAKRGQDVALRCDPISGHVSLFWYQQALGQGPEFLTYFQNEAQLDKSGLPSDRFFAERPEGSVSTLKIQRTQQEDSAVYLCASSSTGTGINYGYTFGSGTRLTVV.

J is TRBJ2-1 and V is TRBV7-6; TRBD1 agrees at 9 bases. Germline CDR1 reads SGHVS; CDR2 reads FNYEAQ. With V trimmed by 3 bases and J by 5 bases, 5 bases remained unmatched. The CDR3 totals 15 residues. CDR3 DNA: TGTGCCAGCAGCTTTGAAAGGACAGGGGACAATGAGCAGTTCTTC. Translating gives CASSFERTGDNEQFF.

The chain joins TRBV7-9 to TRBJ2-3; the match to TRBD2 covers 7 bases. CDR1 SEHNR and CDR2 FQNEAQ come from the germline V gene (reference sequence). CDR3 length: 15 residues. V lost 5 bases to trimming and J lost 2 bases; unmatched junction nucleotides: 7. CDR3 amino acids: CASSRSGTFTDTQYF. DNA of the CDR3: TGTGCCAGCAGCCGAAGCGGGACTTTCACAGATACGCAGTATTTT.

The rearrangement links TRBV7-2 to TRBJ2-7; a weak D match, TRBD1 (6 bases). Germline assignment: CDR1 SGHTA and CDR2 FQGNSA. V shed 4 bases and J shed 5 bases, with 15 bases lying between them. The CDR3 is 14 residues long. The CDR3 loop is CASSSGATTHEQYF. CDR3 DNA sequence: TGTGCCAGCAGCTCAGGGGCCACCACGCACGAGCAGTACTTC.

V usage is TRBV10-3 and J usage is TRBJ2-1, with 12 bases identical to TRBD2. The CDR3 consists of 15 residues. Germline-derived CDR1 and CDR2 are ENHRY and SYGVKD. Trimming cost V 8 bases and J 8 bases; bases outside gene matches: 10. CDR3 nucleotides: TGTGCCATCGGGGCTAGCGGGAGGGCCGGGGATGAGCAGTTCTTC. It specifies CAIGASGRAGDEQFF.

This clone was picked up one time. The rearrangement joins TRBV5-4 to TRBJ1-2; no clear D gene. Germline V gene sequence: CDR1 SGHNT, CDR2 YYREEE (reference sequence). The CDR3 is made up of 16 amino acids. The V and J ends lost 1 base and 4 bases respectively, with 17 bases between them. CDR3: CASSLTAVSTGYGYTF. CDR3 bases: TGTGCCAGCAGCTTGACGGCGGTGTCTACGGGCTATGGCTACACCTTC.

The chain recombines TRBV7-9 with TRBJ1-1; D is unresolved. The CDR3 sequence is 13 residues long. V lost 10 bases and J 1 base, leaving 13 bases between the germline ends. Germline V CDR1 and CDR2: SEHNR, FQNEAQ (reference sequence). The CDR3 nucleotides are TGTGCCACCAGAACAGATTCGAACACTGAAGCTTTCTTT. It translates to CATRTDSNTEAFF.

The chain employs TRBV6-5 and TRBJ1-2; maybe TRBD1 (5 bases). This CDR3 has 15 amino acids. V lost 2 bases to trimming and J lost 8 bases, with 18 bases between them. Germline lookup yields CDR1 MNHEY and CDR2 SVGAGI. The CDR3 DNA is TGTGCCAGCAGTTACGGGGGGGATGGGCGCGGCGGCTACACCTTC. Encoded protein: CASSYGGDGRGGYTF.

In DNA form, the CDR3 reads TGTGCCAGCACCCGGGGGAGCGGATACACAGATACGCAGTATTTT. Its translation: CASTRGSGYTDTQYF. This chain joins TRBV9 and TRBJ2-3; perhaps TRBD2 as D (6 bases). The CDR3 spans 15 residues. Per germline, CDR1 SGDLS and CDR2 YYNGEE. V dropped 6 bases and J dropped 2 bases, with 16 bases sitting between them.

This sequence joins TRBV30 and TRBJ1-6; TRBD1 agrees at 7 bases. Germline CDR1 GTSNPN, CDR2 SVGIG (reference sequence). The CDR3 length is 14 residues. J gave up 5 bases and V 3 bases, and 4 bases lay outside the gene matches. DNA for the CDR3: TGTGCCTGGAGCCCTGGGACAGATAATTCACCCCTCCACTTT. It codes for CAWSPGTDNSPLHF.

This clone was observed once. This chain links TRBV29-1 with TRBJ2-7; perhaps TRBD1 as D (6 bases). Germline CDR1 is SQVTM and CDR2 is ANQGSEA. V lost 5 bases and J 4 bases, leaving 9 bases between the germline ends. The CDR3 spans 11 residues. The CDR3 DNA reads as TGCAGCGTTCGGACAGAGTACGAGCAGTACTTC. It encodes CSVRTEYEQYF.

This clone was detected once. The rearrangement uses TRBV5-1 and TRBJ2-2, with 9 positions matching TRBD1. The CDR3 is 17 residues long. The V gene's germline CDR1 is SGHRS and CDR2 YFSETQ. V lost 4 bases to trimming and J lost 7 bases; unmatched junction nucleotides: 14. CDR3 amino acids: CASSPLSGTGFGGELFF. CDR3 nucleotide sequence: TGCGCCAGCAGCCCTCTGTCTGGGACAGGGTTCGGCGGGGAGCTGTTTTTT. Full variable domain (rest looked up from reference TRBV5-1 and TRBJ2-2): KAGVTQTPRYLIKTRGQQVTLSCSPISGHRSVSWYQQTPGQGLQFLFEYFSETQRNKGNFPGRFSGRQFSNSRSEMNVSTLELGDSALYLCASSPLSGTGFGGELFFGEGSRLTVL.

The chain is built from TRBV13 and TRBJ1-5; the D gene is possibly TRBD1 (6 bases). The CDR3 totals 22 residues. V lost 1 base and J 5 bases, leaving 33 bases between the germline ends. In germline, CDR1 is PRHDT, CDR2 FYEKMQ (reference sequence). CDR3 residues: CASSLALPPRDIPPNGDQPQHF. DNA of the CDR3: TGTGCCAGCAGCTTAGCACTACCACCCCGGGACATTCCGCCGAACGGGGATCAGCCCCAGCATTTT.

This chain joins TRBV5-1 and TRBJ1-1; D gene ambiguous. V dropped 6 bases and J dropped 8 bases, with 17 bases sitting between them. The CDR3 covers 13 residues. In germline, CDR1 is SGHRS, CDR2 YFSETQ. CDR3 sequence reads: CASTLDGSGEAFF. The CDR3 region has the DNA TGCGCCAGCACCCTCGACGGGTCTGGAGAAGCTTTCTTT.

This rearrangement joins TRBV4-3 to TRBJ1-2; a possible D gene is TRBD1 (6 bases). V was trimmed by 3 bases and J by 8 bases, leaving 19 bases between them. Germline CDR1 is LGHNA and CDR2 is YSLEER. The CDR3 is made up of 15 amino acids. The CDR3, as DNA: TGCGCCAGCAGCCACAACACAGGGTATTCGGGAGGCTACACCTTC. The encoded protein is CASSHNTGYSGGYTF.

The J gene is TRBJ1-5, the V gene TRBV6-2 or TRBV6-3; TRBD1 agrees at 7 bases. Trimming took 4 bases from V and 4 from J; bases not matched to a gene: 4. Germline V gene sequence: CDR1 MNHEY, CDR2 SVGEGT. The CDR3 spans 14 residues. As DNA, the CDR3 is TGTGCCAGCAGTTTCAGACAGGGAAATCAGCCCCAGCATTTT. It specifies CASSFRQGNQPQHF.

This rearrangement joins TRBV7-9 to TRBJ1-5; 8 bases map to TRBD1. The CDR3 runs 14 residues. V lost 5 bases, J lost 3 bases, and 3 bases stayed unmatched. Germline V lookup: CDR1 SEHNR, CDR2 FQNEAQ (reference sequence). Written as DNA, the CDR3 is TGTGCCAGCAGCCAGGACAGGGACAATCAGCCCCAGCATTTT. Amino acid sequence: CASSQDRDNQPQHF.

The V and J genes are TRBV7-2 and TRBJ1-5, with unresolved D. Trimming shortened V by 2 bases and J by 3 bases, and 5 bases separated the two germline ends. This CDR3 contains 13 residues. The germline gives CDR1 SGHTA, CDR2 FQGNSA. The CDR3 sequence is CASSLQSNQPQHF. CDR3 nucleotides: TGTGCCAGCAGCTTACAATCCAATCAGCCCCAGCATTTT.

The chain links TRBV2 to TRBJ1-1, with D maybe TRBD1 (5 bases). The length of the CDR3 is 11 residues. V was trimmed by 6 bases and J by 10 bases, leaving 12 bases between them. The germline CDR1 and CDR2 sequences are SNHLY and FYNNEI. CDR3 sequence (DNA): TGTGCCAGCAGCAACACCCAGGGAGCTTTCTTT. This codes for CASSNTQGAFF.

The rearrangement uses TRBV4-1 and TRBJ1-5; 9 bases fit TRBD1. Germline V gene sequence: CDR1 MGHRA, CDR2 YSYEKL. Trimming at V came to 0 bases and at J to 4 bases, leaving 7 bases not matched to a gene. The CDR3 is made up of 17 amino acids. CDR3 nucleotides: TGCGCCAGCAGCCAAGATACGGGACAGGGAGAAAATCAGCCCCAGCATTTT. Its protein is CASSQDTGQGENQPQHF.

This chain links TRBV18 with TRBJ1-1; the D is unclear. Germline V gives CDR1 KGHSH, CDR2 LQKENI. Trimming pared 3 bases from V and 2 bases from J, leaving 7 bases between. The CDR3 covers 13 residues. CDR3 sequence (DNA): TGTGCCAGCTCACCCCTAAAAAACACTGAAGCTTTCTTT. Protein product: CASSPLKNTEAFF.